These T cell receptor beta chains were read from a single sample in a study of cytomegalovirus exposure and HLA in healthy donors. TCRdb's copy holds only in-frame clones and misses some; the assay was immunoSEQ multiplex PCR. This table holds under 250,000 clones, more than 75% found once. What was sequenced was PBMCs. The receptors were sampled from a woman between 18 and 30 years old in good health and CMV-seropositive. CDR3s include the opening cysteine and the closing phenylalanine or tryptophan. The D gene is left open where the match is weak. Clone size is shown for a subset of rows, as once, few, many or a class of expanded clone.

j_call d_call clone_size v_call cdr3_nt cdr3_aa
TRBJ2-1 TRBD2 . TRBV6-5 TGTGCCAGCAGTTACTCAACTAGCGGGGCCAAGTCGAAGCAGTTCTTC CASSYSTSGAKSKQFF
TRBJ2-7 . . TRBV7-8 TGTGCCAGCAGCCCGAACTGGGACAATACCTACGAGCAGTACTTC CASSPNWDNTYEQYF
TRBJ2-1 . few TRBV5-6 TGTGCCAGCAGCTTGGAGAACAACAATGAGCAGTTCTTC CASSLENNNEQFF
TRBJ1-1 . . TRBV5-1 TGCGCCAGCAGCCACCCAGGGGTAACTGAAGCTTTCTTT CASSHPGVTEAFF
TRBJ2-3 . . TRBV7-7 TGTGCTAGCAGCTTGGACTATCGCACAGATACGCAGTATTTT CASSLDYRTDTQYF
TRBJ1-5 TRBD1 many TRBV28 TGTGCCAGCAGCTGGGGACAGGGGATCAGGCCCCAGCATTTT CASSWGQGIRPQHF
TRBJ2-5 . . TRBV29-1 TGCAGCGTTGGAGCAGCGGGCCCCCAAGAGACCCAGTACTTC CSVGAAGPQETQYF
TRBJ1-2 TRBD1 . TRBV19 TGTGCCAGTAGTATAGGGCAGGGGGGCGTCTATGGCTACACCTTC CASSIGQGGVYGYTF
TRBJ1-2 . . TRBV19 TGTGCCAGTAGTACCTCAGGTTTGGGCGGCTACACCTTC CASSTSGLGGYTF
TRBJ2-3 . . TRBV27 TGTGCCAGTACGGGGGGCTTGGATACGCAGTATTTT CASTGGLDTQYF
TRBJ2-3 . . TRBV29-1 TGCAGCGTTGAAGGGGCCGGTGGAGGTACGCAGTATTTT CSVEGAGGGTQYF
TRBJ1-1 . . TRBV6-5 TGTGCCAGCAGTTACTCGATGGGAGGTAACACTGAAGCTTTCTTT CASSYSMGGNTEAFF
TRBJ2-1 TRBD2 . TRBV6-1 TGTGCCAGCAGTGGTTTTGGGACTAGGACGTACAATGAGCAGTTCTTC CASSGFGTRTYNEQFF
TRBJ2-3 TRBD2 once TRBV15 TGTGCCACCAGCACCAACGGGAGGGACACAGATACGCAGTATTTT CATSTNGRDTDTQYF
TRBJ1-3 . . TRBV27 TGTGCCAGCAGTTCACAGGGAGGAAACACCATATATTTT CASSSQGGNTIYF
TRBJ2-1 TRBD2 once TRBV10-1 TGCGCCAGCAGTGAACTAGCGGGAGCGGCCTACAATGAGCAGTTCTTC CASSELAGAAYNEQFF
TRBJ1-1 TRBD1 . TRBV19 TGTGCCAGCCTCCGCCGAGACAGGGAGAATGAAGCTTTCTTT CASLRRDRENEAFF
TRBJ1-1 . . TRBV5-4 TGTGCCAGCAGAGGGACATCGAACACTGAAGCTTTCTTT CASRGTSNTEAFF
TRBJ1-1 TRBD1 . TRBV28 TGTGCCAGCAGTCCGGACAGGATGAACACTGAAGCTTTCTTT CASSPDRMNTEAFF
TRBJ1-2 TRBD1 once TRBV7-2 TGTGCCAGCAGCTTAGACGGAGGGGGCGGCTATGGCTACACCTTC CASSLDGGGGYGYTF
TRBJ1-3 . . TRBV4-1 TGCGCCAGCAGCCAAGGTCTCGGTATCGGGGGAACAGGAAACACCATATATTTT CASSQGLGIGGTGNTIYF
TRBJ2-2 TRBD2 . TRBV27 TGTGCCAGCAGTTGGACTAGCGGGAGCGGGGAGCTGTTTTTT CASSWTSGSGELFF
TRBJ2-7 TRBD2 . TRBV7-6 TGTGCCAGCAGCCTTGAAGCGGGAGGTCGAAGGTACGAGCAGTACTTC CASSLEAGGRRYEQYF
TRBJ2-7 . . TRBV28 TGTGCCAGCAGCGCCGTGGGTACAGGGCAGTACTTC CASSAVGTGQYF
TRBJ1-2 . . TRBV6-1 TGTGCCAGCAGTGAAGGGGGAGGGGTCGCCTATGGCTACACCTTC CASSEGGGVAYGYTF
TRBJ2-1 . . TRBV5-8 TGTGCCAGCAGAATGGTGGGAGTTGGCAATGAGCAGTTCTTC CASRMVGVGNEQFF
TRBJ2-4 TRBD1 . TRBV15 TGTGCCACCAGCATAGAGGGACAGGGTAAGGTAGATGAAAACATTCAGTACTTC CATSIEGQGKVDENIQYF
TRBJ2-3 TRBD2 once TRBV4-2 TGTGCCAGCAGCCAAGTAGCGGGGCGGGAGTTCGGCACAGATACGCAGTATTTT CASSQVAGREFGTDTQYF
TRBJ2-3 TRBD1 . TRBV7-8 TGTGCCAGCAGCATAAGGGACAGGGAACAATCAGATACGCAGTATTTT CASSIRDREQSDTQYF
TRBJ1-2 . . TRBV27 TGTGCCAGCAGTTCCCCGGGTCCTACCTATGGCTACACCTTC CASSSPGPTYGYTF
TRBJ1-4 TRBD1 . TRBV6-4 TGTGCCAGCAGTGACCCCCAGACAGGGGACAATGAAAAACTGTTTTTT CASSDPQTGDNEKLFF
TRBJ1-2 . few TRBV19 TGTGCCAGTATAAAGGCCGGGACACTTAACTATGGCTACACCTTC CASIKAGTLNYGYTF
TRBJ1-3 . . TRBV18 TGTGCCAGCTCAAGGCAGGATGGAAACACCATATATTTT CASSRQDGNTIYF
TRBJ1-2 TRBD1 . TRBV27 TGTGCCAGCAGCCCACGCACAGGGGACTATGGCTACACCTTC CASSPRTGDYGYTF
TRBJ1-3 . . TRBV9 TGTGCCAGCAGCCTAGACAGGAGAGTCTCTGGAAACACCATATATTTT CASSLDRRVSGNTIYF
TRBJ2-7 TRBD1 . TRBV27 TGTGCCAGCAGGGACAGGGTTTACTACGAGCAGTACTTC CASRDRVYYEQYF
TRBJ1-1 . . TRBV7-8 TGTGCCAGCAGCCGACCAGGGGTCCCTGAAGCTTTCTTT CASSRPGVPEAFF
TRBJ1-5 TRBD1 . TRBV27 TGTGCCAGCAGCCCAACGACAGGGGACGACTATCAGCCCCAGCATTTT CASSPTTGDDYQPQHF
TRBJ2-5 TRBD1 . TRBV29-1 TGCAGCGTGAGACCGGGACAGGGGCAGGGAGTAGAAGAGACCCAGTACTTC CSVRPGQGQGVEETQYF
TRBJ2-3 . . TRBV7-9 TGTGCCAGCAGCTTAGGGTTTCGGGCTAGCGGCACAGATACGCAGTATTTT CASSLGFRASGTDTQYF
TRBJ1-2 TRBD1 once TRBV2 TGTGCCAGCCCGCCCATCCCGGGACAGGGCGTCGGCTACACCTTC CASPPIPGQGVGYTF
TRBJ2-7 . . TRBV27 TGTGCCAGCAGTTTATCCCACCGGGGATACGAGCAGTACTTC CASSLSHRGYEQYF